The clone carrying this TCR beta chain appeared many times. As yet, its antigen is unknown. The junction shows a germline mismatch at one end, possibly a read error. The CDR3 contains 13 residues. Germline values: CDR1 SGHRS, CDR2 YFSETQ. These data belong to a study of blood T cells in healthy people across ages. PCR was performed a second time for 7 to 11 cycles using a sample-barcoded 5' primer and a J-beta primer mix. One entry per CDR3 protein, called by TCRdb with MiXCR from the 5' RACE reads. In the table there are about 780,000 distinct CDR3 sequences, around 45% of which are singletons. Study observations and caveats: Donor CMV infection status was unknown, possibly confounding age-related changes in expanded clonotypes. Diversity of TCR beta per million T cells declined in a roughly linear way with age.

Sequenced sample: blood. V and J are TRBV5-1 and TRBJ1-2; a possible D gene is TRBD1 (5 bases). The receptor comes from an elderly man in good health. CDR3 region: CASSVAGSYGYTF. The CDR3 bases are TGTGCCAGCAGTGTGGCAGGGTCCTATGGCTACACCTTC.